This TCR beta chain emerged from a study of cytomegalovirus exposure and HLA in healthy donors. V was trimmed by 4 bases and J by 4 bases, leaving 11 bases between them. This CDR3 spans 14 amino acids. Germline V gives CDR1 SGHVS, CDR2 FQNEAQ. 13 Jbeta primers and 60 Vbeta primers were used for the PCR. Authors' processing steps: A later analysis tallied 87 million or so unique TCR beta chains, some 10 million of them shared. Only in-frame clones appear in the TCRdb table, and some are missing; sequencing was by immunoSEQ multiplex PCR. That table is the source of V, J and clone size, and D and trimming were worked out from the DNA. The table shows over 150,000 clones, with 70% to 80% occurring only once.

The chain is built from TRBV7-8 and TRBJ2-1; tentatively, D is TRBD1 (5 bases). The receptor was derived from a girl between 10 and 17 years old in good health and CMV-seropositive. The material sequenced was PBMCs. The CDR3, as DNA: TGTGCCAGCAGCTCCCAGACAGCTTACAATGAGCAGTTCTTC. Translated, it gives CASSSQTAYNEQFF. Filled out from reference TRBV7-8 and TRBJ2-1, the complete variable domain reads GAGVSQSPRYKVAKRGQDVALRCDPISGHVSLFWYQQALGQGPEFLTYFQNEAQLDKSGLPSDRFFAERPEGSVSTLKIQRTQQEDSAVYLCASSSQTAYNEQFFGPGTRLTVL.